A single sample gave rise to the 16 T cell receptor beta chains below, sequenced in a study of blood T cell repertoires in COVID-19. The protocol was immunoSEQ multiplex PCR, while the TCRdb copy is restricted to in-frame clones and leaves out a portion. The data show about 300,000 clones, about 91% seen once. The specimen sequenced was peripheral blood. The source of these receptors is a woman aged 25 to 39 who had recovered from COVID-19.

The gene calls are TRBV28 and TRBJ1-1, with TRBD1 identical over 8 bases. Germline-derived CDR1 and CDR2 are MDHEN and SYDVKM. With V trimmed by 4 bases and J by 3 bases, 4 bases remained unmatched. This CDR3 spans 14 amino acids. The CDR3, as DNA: TGTGCCAGCAGTTATTACAGGGGGTACACTGAAGCTTTCTTT. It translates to CASSYYRGYTEAFF.

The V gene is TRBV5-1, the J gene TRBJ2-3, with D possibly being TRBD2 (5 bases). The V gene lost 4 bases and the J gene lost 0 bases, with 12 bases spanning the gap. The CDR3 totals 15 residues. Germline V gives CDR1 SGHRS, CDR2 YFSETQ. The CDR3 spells CASSPRGYSTDTQYF. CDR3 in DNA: TGCGCCAGCAGCCCGCGAGGGTATAGCACAGATACGCAGTATTTT.

Here the CDR3 DNA reads TGTGCCAGCAGTTGGACAGGGTCTAACTATGGCTACACCTTC. Translating gives CASSWTGSNYGYTF. V is TRBV2 and J is TRBJ1-2; 8 nucleotides agree with TRBD1. V shed 5 bases, J shed 0 bases, and the junction held 2 bases outside the gene matches. Germline CDR1 and CDR2: SNHLY and FYNNEI. The CDR3 consists of 14 residues.

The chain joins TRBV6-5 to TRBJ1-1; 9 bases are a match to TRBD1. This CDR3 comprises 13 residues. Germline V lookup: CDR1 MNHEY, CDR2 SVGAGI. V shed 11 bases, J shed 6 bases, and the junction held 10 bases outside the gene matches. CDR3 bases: TGTGCCGTACGGGACAGGGAATTCGCTGAAGCTTTCTTT. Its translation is CAVRDREFAEAFF.

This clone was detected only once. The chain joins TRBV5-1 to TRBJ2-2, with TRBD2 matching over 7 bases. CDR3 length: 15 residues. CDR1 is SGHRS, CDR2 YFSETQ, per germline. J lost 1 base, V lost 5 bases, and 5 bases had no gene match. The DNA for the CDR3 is TGCGCCAGCAGGCTTGCGGGAGTGAACACCGGGGAGCTGTTTTTT. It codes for CASRLAGVNTGELFF. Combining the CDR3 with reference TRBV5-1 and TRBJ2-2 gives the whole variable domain KAGVTQTPRYLIKTRGQQVTLSCSPISGHRSVSWYQQTPGQGLQFLFEYFSETQRNKGNFPGRFSGRQFSNSRSEMNVSTLELGDSALYLCASRLAGVNTGELFFGEGSRLTVL.

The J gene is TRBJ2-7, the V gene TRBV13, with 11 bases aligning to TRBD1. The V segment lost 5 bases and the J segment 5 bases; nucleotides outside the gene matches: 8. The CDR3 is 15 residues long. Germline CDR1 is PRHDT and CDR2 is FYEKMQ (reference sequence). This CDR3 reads CASSRGGQGADEQYF. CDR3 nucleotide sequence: TGTGCCAGCAGCCGAGGCGGACAGGGGGCAGACGAGCAGTACTTC.

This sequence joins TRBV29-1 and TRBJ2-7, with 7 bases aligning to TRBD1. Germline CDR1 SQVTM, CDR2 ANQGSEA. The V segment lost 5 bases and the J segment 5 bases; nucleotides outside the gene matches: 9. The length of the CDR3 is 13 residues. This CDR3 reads CSVSGQIGNEQYF. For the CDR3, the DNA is TGCAGCGTTTCGGGACAGATAGGGAACGAGCAGTACTTC.

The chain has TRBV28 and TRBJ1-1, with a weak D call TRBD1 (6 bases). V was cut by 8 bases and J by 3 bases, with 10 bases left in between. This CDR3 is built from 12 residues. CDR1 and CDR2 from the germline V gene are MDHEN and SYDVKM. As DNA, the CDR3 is TGTGCCAGCGGGGGCAGGGACACTGAAGCTTTCTTT. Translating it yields CASGGRDTEAFF. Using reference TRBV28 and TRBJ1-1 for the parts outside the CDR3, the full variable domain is DVKVTQSSRYLVKRTGEKVFLECVQDMDHENMFWYRQDPGLGLRLIYFSYDVKMKEKGDIPEGYSVSREKKERFSLILESASTNQTSMYLCASGGRDTEAFFGQGTRLTVV.

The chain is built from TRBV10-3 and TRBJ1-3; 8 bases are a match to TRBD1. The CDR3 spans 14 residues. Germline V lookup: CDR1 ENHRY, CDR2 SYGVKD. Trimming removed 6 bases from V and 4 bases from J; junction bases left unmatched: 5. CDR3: CAIRTTGEGNTIYF. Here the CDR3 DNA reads TGTGCCATCAGAACGACAGGGGAGGGAAACACCATATATTTT.

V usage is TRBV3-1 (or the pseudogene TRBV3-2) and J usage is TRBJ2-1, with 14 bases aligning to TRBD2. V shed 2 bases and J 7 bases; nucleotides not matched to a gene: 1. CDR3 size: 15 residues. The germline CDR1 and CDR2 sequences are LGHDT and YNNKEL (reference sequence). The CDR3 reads CASSQWTSGGNEQFF. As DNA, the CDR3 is TGTGCCAGCAGCCAATGGACTAGCGGGGGGAATGAGCAGTTCTTC.

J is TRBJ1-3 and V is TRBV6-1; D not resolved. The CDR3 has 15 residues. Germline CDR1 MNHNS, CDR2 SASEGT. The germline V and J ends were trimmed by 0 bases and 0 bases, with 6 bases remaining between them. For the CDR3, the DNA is TGTGCCAGCAGTGAAGCGCGGAGCTCTGGAAACACCATATATTTT. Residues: CASSEARSSGNTIYF.

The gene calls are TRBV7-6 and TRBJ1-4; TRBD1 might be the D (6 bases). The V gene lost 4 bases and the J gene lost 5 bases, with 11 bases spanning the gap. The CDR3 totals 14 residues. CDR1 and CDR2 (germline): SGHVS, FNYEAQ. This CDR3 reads CASSSTGGNEKLFF. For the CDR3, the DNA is TGTGCCAGCAGCTCCACGGGGGGCAATGAAAAACTGTTTTTT. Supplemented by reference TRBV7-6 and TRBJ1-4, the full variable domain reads GAGVSQSPRYKVTKRGQDVALRCDPISGHVSLYWYRQALGQGPEFLTYFNYEAQQDKSGLPNDRFSAERPEGSISTLTIQRTEQRDSAMYRCASSSTGGNEKLFFGSGTQLSVL.

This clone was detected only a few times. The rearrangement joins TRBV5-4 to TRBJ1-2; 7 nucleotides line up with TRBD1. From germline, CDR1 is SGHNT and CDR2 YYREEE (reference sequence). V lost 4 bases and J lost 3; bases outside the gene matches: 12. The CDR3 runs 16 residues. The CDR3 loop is CASSHGTVGEYYGYTF. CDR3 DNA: TGTGCCAGCAGCCATGGGACAGTTGGGGAATACTATGGCTACACCTTC.

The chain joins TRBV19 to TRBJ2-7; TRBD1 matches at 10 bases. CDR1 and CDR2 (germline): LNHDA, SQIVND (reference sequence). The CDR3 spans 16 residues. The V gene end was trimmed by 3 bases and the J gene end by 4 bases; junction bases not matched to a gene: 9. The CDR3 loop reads CASSMPRDRGSYEQYF. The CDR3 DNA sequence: TGTGCCAGTAGTATGCCCCGGGACAGGGGATCTTACGAGCAGTACTTC.

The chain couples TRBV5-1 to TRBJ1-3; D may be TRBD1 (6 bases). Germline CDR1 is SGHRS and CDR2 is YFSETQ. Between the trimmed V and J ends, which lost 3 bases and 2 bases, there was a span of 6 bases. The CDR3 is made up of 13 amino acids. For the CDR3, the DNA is TGCGCCAGCAGCTGGGACACTGGAAACACCATATATTTT. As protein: CASSWDTGNTIYF.

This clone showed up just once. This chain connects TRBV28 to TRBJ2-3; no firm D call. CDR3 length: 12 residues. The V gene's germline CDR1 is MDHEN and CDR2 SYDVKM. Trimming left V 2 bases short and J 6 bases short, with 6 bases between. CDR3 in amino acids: CASSLNLDTQYF. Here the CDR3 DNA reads TGTGCCAGCAGTTTAAATCTGGATACGCAGTATTTT. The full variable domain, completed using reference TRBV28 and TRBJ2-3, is DVKVTQSSRYLVKRTGEKVFLECVQDMDHENMFWYRQDPGLGLRLIYFSYDVKMKEKGDIPEGYSVSREKKERFSLILESASTNQTSMYLCASSLNLDTQYFGPGTRLTVL.